This T cell receptor (beta chain) emerged from a study of T cells in localized non-small cell lung cancer. Findings and caveats of the study: Of the top 100 tumor clones, median roughly 60 were in adjacent lung, approximately 29 among its top 100. The highest T cell clonality was in uninvolved adjacent lung, above tumor. Longer overall survival accompanied higher blood T cell density. A single tumor region was sequenced, leaving heterogeneity possible.

Libraries were prepared by immunoSEQ multiplex PCR; TCRdb keeps only in-frame clonotypes and omits some of them. Of around 54,000 clones listed, roughly 90% are singletons. The CDR3 runs to 17 residues. Trimming took 5 bases from V and 2 from J; bases not matched to a gene: 10. The germline V gene encodes CDR1 SGHNT and CDR2 YYREEE (reference sequence). Concerning this clone itself: Its specificity is not known.

Sequences were derived from peripheral blood, sampled before any cancer treatment. The origin of this receptor is a male donor older than 55 with stage III squamous cell lung carcinoma. The rearrangement joins TRBV5-4 to TRBJ2-2; 9 bases are shared with TRBD2. The CDR3 DNA is TGTGCCAGCAGGCGGGGGAGCGGGGGGCCCAACACCGGGGAGCTGTTTTTT. Its protein is CASRRGSGGPNTGELFF.